This T cell receptor beta chain was observed in a study of cytomegalovirus exposure and HLA in healthy donors listed by TCRdb under 2017. About the study as a whole: An earlier analysis of roughly 630 of the donors reported more than 250 Gb of sequence data and 120 million or so unique TCR beta sequences from 190 million or so T cells. In the later analysis, no new phenotypic data were used to find candidate immune exposures; instead, reliance was placed on TCR beta sequences and their occurrence across donors. HLA typing covered class I and class II loci at four-digit resolution. A few DR-DQ haplotypes were handled as single units for association and clustering because linkage in the cohort was strong. Among about 390 genotyped donors of the cohort, an average of roughly 240,000 unique TCR beta nucleotide sequences were sequenced per donor, roughly 20% of them non-productive. Typing coverage varied by locus: roughly 620-640 donors for A, B, C, DRB1 and DQB1; under 550 for DQA1; 606 for DPA1; under 490 for DPB1. In a later genetic analysis, genome-wide SNP genotypes for about 65% of the 666 donors were used, and that subset was treated as a discovery cohort. In an earlier analysis of a few hundred of the donors, high-throughput TCR beta sequencing was used to judge whether each TCR beta V gene segment behaved as functional or pseudogenic. An early release that covered more than 550 HLA-typed donors contained approximately 300 gigabases of sequencing data and some 87 million unique TCR sequences. A separate validation cohort of about 110 different subjects was used in addition to the approximately 640-subject first cohort. Using immunosequencing, the study profiled T cell repertoires from 640 or so subjects and related those repertoires to cytomegalovirus serostatus. All discovery cohort repertoires had been generated on a single sequencing platform. Alongside the repertoire data, information on donor age, sex, ethnicity and CMV serostatus was compiled. A later analysis re-analyzed previously published TCR beta repertoires from 666 donors and added high-resolution HLA genotyping to study TCR occurrence patterns. The study aimed to test whether signatures of past pathogen exposure could be identified by cataloging public T cell receptors. The genetic ancestry cluster associated with self-reported Caucasian donors included 80% to 90% of the roughly 400 genotyped donors. To predict cytomegalovirus infection status, the study brought together high-throughput TCR immunosequencing, statistical association of individual TCRs with disease status, and machine learning. Study-wide findings and limitations: Because HLA typing was unavailable for some donors at each locus, only the typed subset was used in association tests. Immune exposure information for the cohort was limited to CMV serostatus. Because the 87-base-pair reads could not distinguish some IMGT-functional V segments, including TRBV6-2 and TRBV6-3, those segments were excluded. Compared with the approximately 720-donor mean, donors in an Asian-associated ancestry cluster had fewer N-insertions in productive TCRs, according to a later genetic analysis. In this cohort, only TCR beta chains were sequenced, and detectable features were limited by the absence of alpha or paired-chain data. Specific HLA alleles were associated with 15,000 to 20,000 TCR beta sequences at a false discovery rate of 0.05 in a later analysis. Sequencing depth was assumed to be roughly uniform across donors in the presence/absence analyses, though that assumption may not hold. When HLA alleles, especially DR and DQ, strongly co-occurred, TCR associations were difficult to assign to individual alleles. According to a later analysis, most CMV-associated TCR beta chains appeared to be HLA-restricted, and the HLA associations seemed to be driven largely by CMV exposure. In both the original and validation cohorts, the classifier was reported to diagnose cytomegalovirus status with high specificity and sensitivity. According to a later analysis, parvovirus B19, influenza, CMV and Epstein-Barr virus appeared linked to several top co-occurrence clusters. In vitro tests confirmed that a few of the cytomegalovirus-associated TCR beta chains recognize cytomegalovirus antigens. The authors suggested that the approach could potentially be extended to other disease states and immunological phenotypes. Linkage disequilibrium might explain the correlated functional status among segregating V segments, but an unknown experimental factor could not be excluded. The study gave a list of roughly 150 TCR beta chains associated with cytomegalovirus. V-gene and J-gene trimming of TCR beta chains was associated with a missense DCLRE1C variant in a later genetic analysis, and the association was replicated in an independent cohort. Broadly in line with IMGT annotations, most TCR beta V segments showed up in productive rearrangements about 90% or about 30% of the time in an earlier analysis of some 590 of the donors. A later analysis found that TCR association rates varied across HLA loci, with DRB1 alleles showing the most associated TCRs and HLA-C alleles the fewest. A group of highly shared sequence variants was considered likely to be a technical artifact of the sequencing pipeline. A further reported finding was that TCR beta sequences accurately predicted the HLA-A and HLA-B alleles for most subjects in the first cohort. Compared with equally common non-associated chains, HLA-associated TCR beta chains in a later analysis were more clonally expanded and had lower generation probabilities. Because counts were too low, approximately 15 rarely observed V segments, including chromosome 9 orphons, were excluded from the earlier analysis of under 650 of the donors. Most TCR sequences were seen in very few donors, while some public TCRs were found in many individuals.

Library preparation used the immunoSEQ multiplex PCR assay. For the multiplex PCR, a mixture combining 60 forward primers for TCR Vbeta segments and 13 reverse primers for TCR Jbeta segments was used. Amplification of the CDR3 region of rearranged TCR beta genes was performed with a multiplex PCR assay on genomic DNA. On the Illumina HiSeq System, the amplified TCR beta libraries were sequenced as 87-base-pair reads. For the original study's pipeline: Across the 670 or so repertoires, a later analysis counted approximately 83 million unique TCR beta chains, about 10 million of which were shared by at least two donors. A nearest-neighbor algorithm error-corrected the raw reads and collapsed the reads into unique sequences, merging closely related sequences to remove PCR and sequencing errors. CDR3 sequences were aligned to IMGT reference sequences to assign V, D and J gene segments. For a sequence to be retained, at least a six-nucleotide match to both a V gene segment and a J gene segment was required. Rearrangements were called productive when the CDR3 lacked stop codons and stayed in frame with V and J; all others were non-productive. CDR3 was defined by IMGT convention, running from the second conserved V-encoded cysteine to the conserved J-encoded phenylalanine. The earlier analysis of 550 to 650 of the donors excluded any sequence lacking an unambiguous match to a single V gene segment. In an earlier analysis of approximately 550 of the donors, V segments were called functional above 56.7% productive rearrangements and were called segregating when the between-donor standard deviation exceeded 5%. A statistical classification framework was built for diagnosing cytomegalovirus status from the catalog of TCR beta chain sequences. V and J gene assignment, in a later analysis, came from comparing TCR nucleotide sequences with IMGT/GENE-DB human TR gene sequences. The TCRdist pipeline was used in a later analysis to assign CDR3 sequences and most-parsimonious VDJ recombination scenarios. A later analysis defined each TCR beta chain by its CDR3 amino acid sequence plus V-gene family, and excluded reads lacking a unique V-gene family. A later analysis removed 600 or so highly shared, low-generation-probability nucleotide sequences to deal with suspected cross-contamination and a sequencing artifact. In a later analysis, a clonal expansion index for each public chain was calculated from normalized within-repertoire ranks of inferred template counts. Generation probabilities in a later analysis came from a VDJ recombination model fitted to out-of-frame rearrangements, and those results were checked against IGoR. A later analysis scored TCR-TCR, TCR-HLA and TCR-CMV co-occurrence with hypergeometric tests, applying a repertoire-size bias correction to TCR pairs. False discovery rates were estimated in a later analysis by permuting HLA or CMV assignments 20 times. In a later analysis, co-occurring TCRs were grouped using DBSCAN, with TCRdist sequence similarity added in when clustering inside HLA-allele-positive subsets. For co-occurrence clustering, repertoires with fewer than 30,000 or more than 120,000 public chains were excluded, along with several repertoires with anomalous nucleotide sharing. TCRdb took this table from immuneACCESS and kept in-frame rearrangements with V and J called. Such tables lack part of the clones; where checked against another copy, unresolved V genes explain under half of the gap, and the rest is unexplained. V, J and clone size are taken as reported in that table, and D and trimming were inferred from the DNA itself. Here the sample has more than 150,000 clones; 78% occur a single time. Clones ranked in the top ten supply over 3% of the sample.

As to this clone: Its target antigen remains unknown. Per-nucleotide qualities are absent, and no much larger clonotype sits a single base away.

CDR1 is given as KGHSH and CDR2 as LQKENI, both from the germline V gene. V lost 6 bases and J lost 9 bases, and the count of bases not matched to a germline gene is 13. The CDR3 contains 15 residues, cysteine and phenylalanine counted. Only CDR3 DNA remains: 45 bases, in frame from the first base. The cohort consisted of more than 650 healthy bone marrow donors. All cohort members were sampled while nominally healthy, although unrecorded immune exposures were likely present. The donor tested CMV seropositive, placing the donor among the roughly 300 seropositive members of the cohort. A peripheral blood sample was collected from each donor, and TCR beta sequencing was performed on peripheral blood mononuclear cells. The Qiagen DNeasy Blood Extraction Kit was used to extract genomic DNA from the blood cell samples.

The chain is assembled from TRBV18 and TRBJ1-5, with TRBD1 identical over 8 junction bases. Sequencing was done on a sample of PBMCs. The sequence was obtained from a woman between 45 and 65 years old in good health and CMV-seropositive. At the DNA level, the sequence is TGTGCCAGCTCGCAACAGGGGGGTTCGGATGTGCCCCAGCATTTT. This translates into CASSQQGGSDVPQHF. The full variable domain, with segments outside the CDR3 supplied by the reference TRBV18 and TRBJ1-5 proteins, appears as NAGVMQNPRHLVRRRGQEARLRCSPMKGHSHVYWYRQLPEEGLKFMVYLQKENIIDESGMPKERFSAEFPKEGPSILRIQQVVRGDSAAYFCASSQQGGSDVPQHFGDGTRLSIL.